The clone carrying this TCR beta chain was recorded many times. The library targeted TCRbeta and was prepared with unique molecular identifiers. TCRdb used MiXCR to reprocess the PCR reads, holding one entry per CDR3 protein. Among around 96,000 distinct CDR3 sequences listed, 10% to 15% were seen once. The sample belongs to a study of T-cell reconstitution after alpha-beta-depleted transplantation in children. The CDR3 runs 19 residues. Germline-derived CDR1 and CDR2 are SGHRS and YFSETQ. V was pared by 4 bases and J by 0 bases, with 14 bases of the junction left unmatched. The source is a human donor who donated a stem cell graft to a child with inherited bone marrow failure. Sequencing used PBMCs from the stem cell graft donor, obtained from the stem cell graft. The V and J genes are TRBV5-1 and TRBJ2-2; 8 nucleotides agree with TRBD1. The CDR3 nucleotides are TGCGCCAGCAGCCAACGGACAGGGTCCTCATCGTCGAACACCGGGGAGCTGTTTTTT. The encoded protein is CASSQRTGSSSSNTGELFF.